A selection of T cell receptor beta chains follows, all from one sample in a study of T-cell reconstitution after alpha-beta-depleted transplantation in children. TCRdb reanalysed the PCR reads using MiXCR and keeps one entry per CDR3 protein. The table lists about 260,000 distinct CDR3 sequences, 6.5% to 10% of them singletons. The sample in question was PBMCs, mostly from graft donor cells, obtained 180 days after TCRalphabeta/CD19-depleted stem cell transplant. Receptor source: a male patient under 18 who had a stem cell transplant for acute lymphoblastic leukemia, so the T cells may come from the graft donor. Each CDR3 is given with its conserved first and last residue. Fields, in order: CDR3 length, V gene, J gene, clone size, D gene, CDR3 protein, CDR3 DNA. The D gene is left open where the match is weak. Size values are once, few and many counts, or a class for expanded clones, and some rows have none.

len: 13; v_gene: TRBV6-1; j_gene: TRBJ2-1; abundance: few; d_gene: TRBD2; CDR3aa: CASRTSGHNEQFF; CDR3nt: TGTGCCAGTCGGACTAGCGGTCACAATGAGCAGTTCTTC
len: 18; v_gene: TRBV7-2; j_gene: TRBJ2-3; abundance: many; d_gene: NA; CDR3aa: CASSPGEAPREGTDTQYF; CDR3nt: TGTGCCAGCAGCCCAGGCGAAGCGCCGAGGGAGGGCACAGATACGCAGTATTTT
len: 13; v_gene: TRBV20-1; j_gene: TRBJ2-7; abundance: NA; d_gene: TRBD2; CDR3aa: CSARTSGRGGQYF; CDR3nt: TGCAGTGCTAGAACCAGCGGGAGAGGAGGGCAGTACTTC
len: 12; v_gene: TRBV20-1; j_gene: TRBJ1-1; abundance: many; d_gene: NA; CDR3aa: CSALGTSTEAFF; CDR3nt: TGCAGTGCTCTAGGGACGTCCACTGAAGCTTTCTTT
len: 13; v_gene: TRBV7-9; j_gene: TRBJ2-7; abundance: many; d_gene: NA; CDR3aa: CASRGEFDYEQYF; CDR3nt: TGTGCCAGCAGGGGTGAGTTTGATTACGAGCAGTACTTC
len: 13; v_gene: TRBV10-3; j_gene: TRBJ1-1; abundance: NA; d_gene: NA; CDR3aa: CANRGHVNTEAFF; CDR3nt: TGTGCCAACCGGGGACATGTGAACACTGAAGCTTTCTTT
len: 13; v_gene: TRBV6-1; j_gene: TRBJ1-2; abundance: many; d_gene: TRBD1; CDR3aa: CASRDRPSYGYTF; CDR3nt: TGTGCCAGCCGGGACAGGCCTTCTTATGGCTACACCTTC
len: 13; v_gene: TRBV25-1; j_gene: TRBJ2-3; abundance: many; d_gene: NA; CDR3aa: CASVTGETDTQYF; CDR3nt: TGTGCCAGCGTGACCGGGGAAACAGATACGCAGTATTTT
len: 15; v_gene: TRBV9; j_gene: TRBJ1-1; abundance: many; d_gene: NA; CDR3aa: CASSVSIQGNTEAFF; CDR3nt: TGTGCCAGCAGCGTATCGATCCAGGGGAACACTGAAGCTTTCTTT
len: 11; v_gene: TRBV20-1; j_gene: TRBJ2-3; abundance: many; d_gene: TRBD2; CDR3aa: CRSGGGDTQYF; CDR3nt: TGCAGAAGTGGGGGGGGAGATACGCAGTATTTT
len: 13; v_gene: TRBV19; j_gene: TRBJ1-1; abundance: many; d_gene: TRBD1; CDR3aa: CASKGRGDTEAFF; CDR3nt: TGTGCCAGTAAGGGCAGGGGGGACACTGAAGCTTTCTTT
len: 15; v_gene: TRBV7-2; j_gene: TRBJ1-5; abundance: many; d_gene: NA; CDR3aa: CASSLRMAGGQPQHF; CDR3nt: TGTGCCAGCAGCTTAAGAATGGCAGGCGGCCAGCCCCAGCATTTT
len: 15; v_gene: TRBV6-5; j_gene: TRBJ2-3; abundance: NA; d_gene: NA; CDR3aa: CASSYSWMGTDTQYF; CDR3nt: TGTGCCAGCAGTTACTCTTGGATGGGCACAGATACGCAGTATTTT
len: 14; v_gene: TRBV18; j_gene: TRBJ2-5; abundance: many; d_gene: NA; CDR3aa: CASSPQSRGETQYF; CDR3nt: TGTGCCAGCTCACCACAAAGTAGGGGCGAGACCCAGTACTTC
len: 15; v_gene: TRBV28; j_gene: TRBJ1-6; abundance: few; d_gene: NA; CDR3aa: CASSLIRGRGSPLHF; CDR3nt: TGTGCCAGCAGTTTAATCAGGGGCCGGGGTTCACCCCTCCACTTT
len: 16; v_gene: TRBV5-5; j_gene: TRBJ2-1; abundance: many; d_gene: TRBD2; CDR3aa: CASTPLSLAGYNEQFF; CDR3nt: TGTGCCAGCACCCCGCTTAGCCTAGCGGGGTACAATGAGCAGTTCTTC
len: 17; v_gene: TRBV28; j_gene: TRBJ2-5; abundance: many; d_gene: TRBD2; CDR3aa: CASNPLGVAGLQETQYF; CDR3nt: TGTGCCAGCAACCCCCTCGGGGTAGCGGGACTCCAAGAGACCCAGTACTTC
len: 16; v_gene: TRBV10-3; j_gene: TRBJ2-2; abundance: many; d_gene: NA; CDR3aa: CATAREGTINTGELFF; CDR3nt: TGTGCCACAGCCCGTGAGGGGACGATAAACACCGGGGAGCTGTTTTTT
len: 15; v_gene: TRBV6-1; j_gene: TRBJ2-7; abundance: NA; d_gene: NA; CDR3aa: CASRPEDRVSYEQYF; CDR3nt: TGTGCCAGCAGGCCAGAGGACCGAGTCTCCTACGAGCAGTACTTC
len: 15; v_gene: TRBV28; j_gene: TRBJ2-5; abundance: many; d_gene: NA; CDR3aa: CASSLSGGEQETQYF; CDR3nt: TGTGCCAGCAGTTTATCGGGTGGCGAGCAAGAGACCCAGTACTTC
len: 16; v_gene: TRBV6-2/TRBV6-3; j_gene: TRBJ2-5; abundance: many; d_gene: TRBD1; CDR3aa: CASSYPDRGFQETQYF; CDR3nt: TGTGCCAGCAGTTACCCGGACAGGGGGTTCCAAGAGACCCAGTACTTC
len: 13; v_gene: TRBV6-2/TRBV6-3; j_gene: TRBJ2-7; abundance: many; d_gene: TRBD1; CDR3aa: CASKGDSSYEQYF; CDR3nt: TGTGCCAGCAAGGGGGACAGCTCCTACGAGCAGTACTTC
len: 11; v_gene: TRBV12-3/TRBV12-4; j_gene: TRBJ2-5; abundance: many; d_gene: NA; CDR3aa: CASSLQETQYF; CDR3nt: TGTGCCAGCAGCTTGCAAGAGACCCAGTACTTC
len: 12; v_gene: TRBV30; j_gene: TRBJ2-2; abundance: NA; d_gene: NA; CDR3aa: CAWEGGTGELFF; CDR3nt: TGTGCCTGGGAGGGAGGCACCGGGGAGCTGTTTTTT
len: 15; v_gene: TRBV29-1; j_gene: TRBJ2-3; abundance: many; d_gene: TRBD1; CDR3aa: CSVGPGQGFPDTQYF; CDR3nt: TGCAGCGTTGGACCGGGACAGGGGTTCCCAGATACGCAGTATTTT
len: 11; v_gene: TRBV19; j_gene: TRBJ1-1; abundance: many; d_gene: NA; CDR3aa: CASSARTEAFF; CDR3nt: TGTGCCAGTAGTGCCCGTACTGAAGCTTTCTTT
len: 16; v_gene: TRBV29-1; j_gene: TRBJ2-2; abundance: many; d_gene: NA; CDR3aa: CSVAGVGLVDTGELFF; CDR3nt: TGCAGCGTTGCAGGGGTAGGACTAGTCGACACCGGGGAGCTGTTTTTT
len: 16; v_gene: TRBV12-5; j_gene: TRBJ1-5; abundance: many; d_gene: NA; CDR3aa: CASGFGLAASNQPQHF; CDR3nt: TGTGCTAGTGGTTTTGGGCTGGCAGCTAGCAATCAGCCCCAGCATTTT
len: 15; v_gene: TRBV27; j_gene: TRBJ2-5; abundance: many; d_gene: NA; CDR3aa: CASSRVWRSQETQYF; CDR3nt: TGTGCCAGCAGTCGGGTTTGGCGGAGCCAAGAGACCCAGTACTTC
len: 16; v_gene: TRBV12-5; j_gene: TRBJ2-7; abundance: many; d_gene: NA; CDR3aa: CASGLGTGDGFVEQYF; CDR3nt: TGTGCTAGTGGTTTGGGAACCGGAGATGGGTTTGTCGAGCAGTACTTC
len: 18; v_gene: TRBV5-1; j_gene: TRBJ2-3; abundance: few; d_gene: TRBD2; CDR3aa: CASSGELAGIGERRTQYF; CDR3nt: TGCGCCAGCAGCGGGGAACTAGCGGGGATCGGGGAGAGGCGTACGCAGTATTTT
len: 12; v_gene: TRBV10-3; j_gene: TRBJ1-5; abundance: many; d_gene: NA; CDR3aa: CAIRDSNQPQHF; CDR3nt: TGTGCCATCAGGGACAGCAATCAGCCCCAGCATTTT
len: 17; v_gene: TRBV7-9; j_gene: TRBJ2-5; abundance: few; d_gene: TRBD2; CDR3aa: CASSHGTSGKNAETQYF; CDR3nt: TGTGCCAGCAGCCACGGGACTAGCGGGAAAAATGCGGAGACCCAGTACTTC
len: 14; v_gene: TRBV20-1; j_gene: TRBJ1-3; abundance: many; d_gene: TRBD1; CDR3aa: CSAPGTGSGNTIYF; CDR3nt: TGCAGTGCCCCCGGGACAGGCTCTGGAAACACCATATATTTT
len: 14; v_gene: TRBV20-1; j_gene: TRBJ2-7; abundance: many; d_gene: NA; CDR3aa: CSARPDWSSYEQYF; CDR3nt: TGCAGTGCTAGACCTGACTGGAGCTCCTACGAGCAGTACTTC
len: 15; v_gene: TRBV6-5; j_gene: TRBJ1-1; abundance: many; d_gene: TRBD1; CDR3aa: CASSYTRTGAVEAFF; CDR3nt: TGTGCCAGCAGTTACACCCGGACAGGGGCGGTTGAGGCTTTCTTT
len: 13; v_gene: TRBV6-1; j_gene: TRBJ2-1; abundance: many; d_gene: NA; CDR3aa: CASSDGHYGGQFF; CDR3nt: TGTGCCAGCAGTGACGGACATTATGGGGGGCAGTTCTTC
len: 16; v_gene: TRBV24-1; j_gene: TRBJ2-1; abundance: many; d_gene: NA; CDR3aa: CATSDLRQGGYNEQFF; CDR3nt: TGTGCCACCAGTGATTTGAGACAGGGAGGGTACAATGAGCAGTTCTTC
len: 12; v_gene: TRBV7-9; j_gene: TRBJ2-7; abundance: many; d_gene: NA; CDR3aa: CASSLQVYEQYF; CDR3nt: TGTGCCAGCAGCCTACAGGTTTACGAGCAGTACTTC